The 22 T cell receptor beta chains in this list originate from one sample, sequenced in a study of T cells in Graves' hyperthyroidism and ophthalmopathy. From RNA transcripts, TCR beta CDR3 regions were amplified. HTBI primers drove first-round RT-PCR of the TCR CDR3. MiXCR was run by TCRdb on the multiplex PCR reads, yielding one entry per CDR3 protein. Here the sample spans some 570,000 distinct CDR3 sequences, 12% to 15% being singletons. Sequencing used blood. The receptors here all came from a woman younger than 35 with Graves' ophthalmopathy.

In its sample, this clonotype was seen many times. This chain links TRBV19 with TRBJ2-7; 14 bases line up with TRBD2. V was pared by 4 bases and J by 4 bases, with 15 bases of the junction left unmatched. Per the germline V gene, CDR1 is LNHDA and CDR2 is SQIVND (reference sequence). This CDR3 is built from 19 residues. The CDR3: CASSTDGLAGGCRLYEQYF. In nucleotides, the CDR3 is TGTGCCAGTAGTACCGACGGACTAGCGGGAGGATGTAGGTTATACGAGCAGTACTTC.

This clonotype was observed many times. This chain joins TRBV30 and TRBJ2-7, with 16 bases identical to TRBD2. Per the germline V gene, CDR1 is GTSNPN and CDR2 is SVGIG (reference sequence). Unmatched junction bases numbered 11, after V lost 8 bases and J lost 7 bases. The CDR3 has 15 residues. In DNA, the CDR3 is TGTGCCACCTCCGGGACTAGCGGGAGGGCGAAAGAGCAGTACTTC. Translation: CATSGTSGRAKEQYF.

CDR3 sequence: CSASGLAGAPSTDTQYF. In DNA, the CDR3 is TGCAGTGCTAGTGGACTAGCGGGAGCCCCTAGCACAGATACGCAGTATTTT. The V and J genes are TRBV20-1 and TRBJ2-3, with 13 bases identical to TRBD2. This CDR3 is 17 amino acids long. The junction had 6 bases not matched to a gene; V was cut back by 3 bases and J by 0 bases. Germline V gene sequence: CDR1 DFQATT, CDR2 SNEGSKA (reference sequence).

In this sample, this clonotype turned up a few times. The gene calls are TRBV5-1 and TRBJ1-2; D is unresolved. The V gene lost 1 base and the J gene lost 5 bases, with 9 bases spanning the gap. The CDR3 consists of 13 residues. In germline, CDR1 is SGHRS, CDR2 YFSETQ. The CDR3 DNA is TGCGCCAGCAGCTTGACCACAGTATATGGCTACACCTTC. This gives the protein CASSLTTVYGYTF.

In this sample, this clonotype turned up many times. The V call is TRBV27, the J call TRBJ2-1; no firm D call. CDR1 is MNHEY, CDR2 SMNVEV, per germline (reference sequence). With 11 bases removed from V and 0 bases from J, the gap between germline ends came to 14 bases. The CDR3 has 14 amino acids. CDR3 nucleotides: TGTGCCTCCGCCGATGCGGCCTCCTACAATGAGCAGTTCTTC. Protein sequence: CASADAASYNEQFF.

This clonotype was observed many times. The chain carries TRBV6-1 and TRBJ1-5; 7 nucleotides agree with TRBD1. V gave up 6 bases and J gave up 2 bases; unmatched junction bases: 4. Germline V CDR1 and CDR2: MNHNS, SASEGT. CDR3 size: 14 residues. The chain's CDR3 is CASRQGLGNQPQHF. The CDR3 region has the DNA TGTGCCAGCAGACAGGGGTTGGGCAATCAGCCCCAGCATTTT.

Many counts were recorded for this clonotype. The chain links TRBV3-1 to TRBJ1-4, with 10 nucleotides matching TRBD1. This CDR3 has 15 amino acids. V was pared by 6 bases and J by 7 bases, with 8 bases of the junction left unmatched. The germline V gene encodes CDR1 LGHDT and CDR2 YNNKEL (reference sequence). As DNA, the CDR3 is TGTGCCAGCAGTTATCGGACAGGGGGGAGTGAAAAACTGTTTTTT. This encodes CASSYRTGGSEKLFF.

This clonotype has a handful of counts. This sequence joins TRBV6-4 and TRBJ2-1; possibly TRBD2 for D (6 bases). Trimming stripped 5 bases from V and 1 base from J, with 15 bases between. Germline V gene lookup returns CDR1 MRHNA and CDR2 SNTAGT. This CDR3 is 16 amino acids long. The CDR3 spells CASSQEAGLSYNEQFF. DNA for the CDR3: TGTGCCAGCAGTCAGGAAGCGGGCCTATCCTACAATGAGCAGTTCTTC.

The chain carries TRBV6-5 and TRBJ1-2, with D perhaps TRBD1 (5 bases). CDR3 size: 16 residues. Germline CDR1 is MNHEY and CDR2 is SVGAGI. V gave up 0 bases and J gave up 0 bases, with 11 bases separating them. This chain's CDR3 is CASSYSGGTANYGYTF. The CDR3 nucleotides are TGTGCCAGCAGTTACTCCGGAGGGACGGCTAACTATGGCTACACCTTC.

V gene TRBV6-1 combines with J gene TRBJ1-1, with D possibly being TRBD1 (6 bases). V dropped 2 bases and J dropped 4 bases, with 11 bases sitting between them. The CDR3 runs to 14 residues. The germline V gene encodes CDR1 MNHNS and CDR2 SASEGT. In DNA form, the CDR3 reads TGTGCCAGCAGTGAATGGGGGCTGGGCACTGAAGCTTTCTTT. The encoded protein is CASSEWGLGTEAFF.

This clonotype was observed at least ten times. The chain combines TRBV7-8 with TRBJ1-1, with TRBD1 identical over 9 bases. The germline gives CDR1 SGHVS, CDR2 FQNEAQ. CDR3 length: 17 residues. Trimming at V came to 2 bases and at J to 4 bases, leaving 11 bases not matched to a gene. CDR3 DNA sequence: TGTGCCAGCAGCTTAATGGGACAGGGAGTCGCGGGCACTGAAGCTTTCTTT. Residues: CASSLMGQGVAGTEAFF.

This clonotype occurred many times. The chain combines TRBV7-9 with TRBJ2-1; 9 bases fit TRBD1. The CDR3 runs 13 residues. V lost 7 bases to trimming and J lost 7 bases; unmatched junction nucleotides: 5. The germline gives CDR1 SEHNR, CDR2 FQNEAQ (reference sequence). The chain's CDR3 is CASTLGQGNEQFF. DNA of the CDR3: TGTGCCAGCACCTTGGGACAGGGAAATGAGCAGTTCTTC.

With regard to this clonotype: A much larger clone differs by one base, so this may be a read error. The chain carries TRBV28 and TRBJ2-2, with D tentatively TRBD2 (6 bases). Per the germline V gene, CDR1 is MDHEN and CDR2 is SYDVKM. The CDR3 covers 15 residues. CDR3 protein: CASIPRLGGTGKLFF. The CDR3 bases are TGTGCCAGCATCCCGAGACTAGGCGGCACCGGGAAGCTGTTTTTT.

This clonotype showed up many times. The gene calls are TRBV6-1 and TRBJ2-3, with 16 bases matching TRBD2. The CDR3 is 20 amino acids. After removal of 3 bases from V and 4 bases from J, the junction contained 13 bases not matched to a gene. The V gene's germline CDR1 is MNHNS and CDR2 SASEGT. The chain's CDR3 is CASSDRAGTSGRAGADTQYF. In nucleotides, the CDR3 is TGTGCCAGCAGTGATAGAGCCGGGACTAGCGGGAGGGCCGGCGCAGATACGCAGTATTTT.

At least ten counts were recorded for this clonotype. This chain joins TRBV12-3 or TRBV12-4 and TRBJ2-5, with D possibly matching TRBD1 (5 bases). V gave up 5 bases and J gave up 10 bases, with 14 bases separating them. The CDR3 totals 12 residues. The CDR3 DNA sequence: TGTGCCAGCAGTACCCCAGGGATAGGCCAGTACTTC. Translated, it gives CASSTPGIGQYF.

This clonotype was counted ten times or more. This chain connects TRBV7-9 to TRBJ2-3, with no clear D. CDR3 length: 17 residues. Looked up from germline, CDR1 is SEHNR and CDR2 is FQNEAQ (reference sequence). Trimming took 1 base from V and 2 from J, leaving 16 bases between them. The CDR3 nucleotides read TGTGCCAGCAGCTTAGACAGAGACCCGGCCCCCACAGATACGCAGTATTTT. This sequence encodes CASSLDRDPAPTDTQYF.

The chain is built from TRBV10-3 and TRBJ1-1; D is uncertain. The CDR3 sequence is 11 residues long. V shed 10 bases and J shed 7 bases, with 13 bases lying between them. Germline lookup yields CDR1 ENHRY and CDR2 SYGVKD. The CDR3 sequence is CATSVDLEAFF. The CDR3 DNA is TGTGCCACCTCTGTTGACCTTGAAGCTTTCTTT.

This clonotype was observed many times. The V gene is TRBV27, the J gene TRBJ2-5; no definite D call. The V gene lost 5 bases and the J gene lost 1 base, with 8 bases spanning the gap. The CDR3 is 13 amino acids. Germline-derived CDR1 and CDR2 are MNHEY and SMNVEV (reference sequence). DNA of the CDR3: TGTGCCAGCAGTCCCCGGGCCCAAGAGACCCAGTACTTC. Translated, it gives CASSPRAQETQYF.

The chain links TRBV28 to TRBJ2-1; D may be TRBD2 (6 bases). CDR3 length: 17 amino acids. Trimming took 7 bases from V and 6 from J, leaving 25 bases between them. Germline V gives CDR1 MDHEN, CDR2 SYDVKM. Here the CDR3 reads CASTTVGGSVRPNEQFF. CDR3 DNA sequence: TGTGCCAGCACCACCGTTGGAGGGAGTGTCAGGCCCAATGAGCAGTTCTTC.

This clonotype occurred a few times. The chain uses TRBV18 and TRBJ2-1; TRBD2 matches 10 bases. Germline loops: CDR1 KGHSH, CDR2 LQKENI. This CDR3 contains 15 residues. Trimming at V came to 0 bases and at J to 8 bases, leaving 4 bases not matched to a gene. CDR3 sequence reads: CASSPPGLALDEQFF. The DNA of the CDR3 is TGTGCCAGCTCACCACCGGGACTAGCGCTAGATGAGCAGTTCTTC. The full variable domain, rest sourced from reference TRBV18 and TRBJ2-1, is NAGVMQNPRHLVRRRGQEARLRCSPMKGHSHVYWYRQLPEEGLKFMVYLQKENIIDESGMPKERFSAEFPKEGPSILRIQQVVRGDSAAYFCASSPPGLALDEQFFGPGTRLTVL.

This clonotype was counted only a few times. V usage is TRBV4-1 and J usage is TRBJ2-1, with 9 positions matching TRBD2. Looked up from germline, CDR1 is MGHRA and CDR2 is YSYEKL. The J segment lost 6 bases and the V segment lost 3 bases, leaving 9 bases of the junction unmatched. The CDR3 is made up of 16 amino acids. The CDR3: CASSQISGSFINEQFF. Here the CDR3 DNA reads TGCGCCAGCAGCCAGATTAGCGGGAGTTTCATCAATGAGCAGTTCTTC.

This clonotype was observed many times. The rearrangement links TRBV7-3 to TRBJ2-1; 8 bases agree with TRBD1. From germline, CDR1 is SGHTA and CDR2 FQGTGA. Unmatched junction bases numbered 2, after V lost 3 bases and J lost 7 bases. This CDR3 has 13 residues. CDR3 in amino acids: CASSLDRENEQFF. DNA of the CDR3: TGTGCCAGCAGCTTGGACAGGGAAAATGAGCAGTTCTTC.